This TCR beta chain was recorded in a study of blood T cell repertoires in COVID-19. Overall study context: Acute and convalescent COVID-19 samples came from the United States, Italy and Spain. The cDNA or gDNA used as material had been derived from T cells, B-cell-depleted T cells, or PBMCs.

In the original analysis: Counts of nucleated cells, estimated from reference gene primer amplification, were obtained. Assay: immunoSEQ multiplex PCR; the TCRdb copy retains only in-frame clones and omits some. V, J and clone size are those of that table, while D and trimming were read from the DNA. The sample holds about 670,000 clones, more than 80% seen once. The sequenced sample consisted of peripheral blood. This TCR was recovered from a woman aged 18-29 years with acute or convalescent COVID-19.

CDR3 in amino acids: CAGKGVVTEAFF. The CDR3 coding sequence is TGCGCCGGCAAGGGGGTAGTCACTGAAGCTTTCTTT. V and J are TRBV10-1 and TRBJ1-1, with D possibly being TRBD1 (6 bases). Deletions cut 11 bases from V and 4 bases from J, with 14 bases between. Germline V gene data show CDR1 as WNHNN and CDR2 as SYGVQD (reference sequence). There are 12 residues in the CDR3.